This T cell receptor beta chain emerged from a study of cytomegalovirus exposure and HLA in healthy donors. Overall study results and limits: As was reported, the HLA-A and HLA-B alleles of most subjects were accurately predicted from TCR beta sequences. Earlier analysis found most TCR beta V segments productive about 87% or about 30% of the time.

Details on this clone: As yet, its antigen is unknown.

60 Vbeta and 13 Jbeta primers were used in PCR. The protocol was immunoSEQ multiplex PCR, while the TCRdb copy is restricted to in-frame clones and leaves out a portion. The sample includes approximately 150,000 clones, roughly a tenth of them seen just once. Although they were nominally healthy when sampled, donors likely had unrecorded immune exposures. The germline V gene has CDR1 MNHEY and CDR2 SVGAGI. This CDR3 is 16 amino acids long. The V gene end was trimmed by 2 bases and the J gene end by 0 bases; junction bases not matched to a gene: 6. The J gene is TRBJ2-7, the V gene TRBV6-5; 8 bases map to TRBD2. This sequence was found in a male donor in good health and CMV-seronegative. Sequenced input: PBMCs. The CDR3 region is CASSYGNGRGSYEQYF. CDR3 nucleotides: TGTGCCAGCAGTTACGGGAACGGGAGGGGCTCCTACGAGCAGTACTTC.